The present T cell receptor beta chain was sequenced within a study of blood T cells in healthy people across ages. Germline-derived CDR1 and CDR2 are DFQATT and SNEGSKA (reference sequence). The CDR3 loop spans 15 amino acids. V was clipped by 6 bases and J by 2 bases, with 14 bases between them. Sample-barcoded 5' priming and a J-beta primer mix drove a second PCR of about 7 to 11 cycles. One entry per CDR3 protein results from TCRdb running MiXCR on the 5' RACE reads. Of approximately 850,000 distinct CDR3 sequences listed, about 62% are singletons. Only a few counts were recorded for this clonotype.

The V call is TRBV20-1, the J call TRBJ2-6; D unclear. The sequence was collected from a man aged 25-45 years in good health. The specimen sequenced was blood. CDR3: CSAQIGRTGANVLTF. The CDR3 coding sequence is TGCAGTGCCCAAATAGGACGAACTGGGGCCAACGTCCTGACTTTC.